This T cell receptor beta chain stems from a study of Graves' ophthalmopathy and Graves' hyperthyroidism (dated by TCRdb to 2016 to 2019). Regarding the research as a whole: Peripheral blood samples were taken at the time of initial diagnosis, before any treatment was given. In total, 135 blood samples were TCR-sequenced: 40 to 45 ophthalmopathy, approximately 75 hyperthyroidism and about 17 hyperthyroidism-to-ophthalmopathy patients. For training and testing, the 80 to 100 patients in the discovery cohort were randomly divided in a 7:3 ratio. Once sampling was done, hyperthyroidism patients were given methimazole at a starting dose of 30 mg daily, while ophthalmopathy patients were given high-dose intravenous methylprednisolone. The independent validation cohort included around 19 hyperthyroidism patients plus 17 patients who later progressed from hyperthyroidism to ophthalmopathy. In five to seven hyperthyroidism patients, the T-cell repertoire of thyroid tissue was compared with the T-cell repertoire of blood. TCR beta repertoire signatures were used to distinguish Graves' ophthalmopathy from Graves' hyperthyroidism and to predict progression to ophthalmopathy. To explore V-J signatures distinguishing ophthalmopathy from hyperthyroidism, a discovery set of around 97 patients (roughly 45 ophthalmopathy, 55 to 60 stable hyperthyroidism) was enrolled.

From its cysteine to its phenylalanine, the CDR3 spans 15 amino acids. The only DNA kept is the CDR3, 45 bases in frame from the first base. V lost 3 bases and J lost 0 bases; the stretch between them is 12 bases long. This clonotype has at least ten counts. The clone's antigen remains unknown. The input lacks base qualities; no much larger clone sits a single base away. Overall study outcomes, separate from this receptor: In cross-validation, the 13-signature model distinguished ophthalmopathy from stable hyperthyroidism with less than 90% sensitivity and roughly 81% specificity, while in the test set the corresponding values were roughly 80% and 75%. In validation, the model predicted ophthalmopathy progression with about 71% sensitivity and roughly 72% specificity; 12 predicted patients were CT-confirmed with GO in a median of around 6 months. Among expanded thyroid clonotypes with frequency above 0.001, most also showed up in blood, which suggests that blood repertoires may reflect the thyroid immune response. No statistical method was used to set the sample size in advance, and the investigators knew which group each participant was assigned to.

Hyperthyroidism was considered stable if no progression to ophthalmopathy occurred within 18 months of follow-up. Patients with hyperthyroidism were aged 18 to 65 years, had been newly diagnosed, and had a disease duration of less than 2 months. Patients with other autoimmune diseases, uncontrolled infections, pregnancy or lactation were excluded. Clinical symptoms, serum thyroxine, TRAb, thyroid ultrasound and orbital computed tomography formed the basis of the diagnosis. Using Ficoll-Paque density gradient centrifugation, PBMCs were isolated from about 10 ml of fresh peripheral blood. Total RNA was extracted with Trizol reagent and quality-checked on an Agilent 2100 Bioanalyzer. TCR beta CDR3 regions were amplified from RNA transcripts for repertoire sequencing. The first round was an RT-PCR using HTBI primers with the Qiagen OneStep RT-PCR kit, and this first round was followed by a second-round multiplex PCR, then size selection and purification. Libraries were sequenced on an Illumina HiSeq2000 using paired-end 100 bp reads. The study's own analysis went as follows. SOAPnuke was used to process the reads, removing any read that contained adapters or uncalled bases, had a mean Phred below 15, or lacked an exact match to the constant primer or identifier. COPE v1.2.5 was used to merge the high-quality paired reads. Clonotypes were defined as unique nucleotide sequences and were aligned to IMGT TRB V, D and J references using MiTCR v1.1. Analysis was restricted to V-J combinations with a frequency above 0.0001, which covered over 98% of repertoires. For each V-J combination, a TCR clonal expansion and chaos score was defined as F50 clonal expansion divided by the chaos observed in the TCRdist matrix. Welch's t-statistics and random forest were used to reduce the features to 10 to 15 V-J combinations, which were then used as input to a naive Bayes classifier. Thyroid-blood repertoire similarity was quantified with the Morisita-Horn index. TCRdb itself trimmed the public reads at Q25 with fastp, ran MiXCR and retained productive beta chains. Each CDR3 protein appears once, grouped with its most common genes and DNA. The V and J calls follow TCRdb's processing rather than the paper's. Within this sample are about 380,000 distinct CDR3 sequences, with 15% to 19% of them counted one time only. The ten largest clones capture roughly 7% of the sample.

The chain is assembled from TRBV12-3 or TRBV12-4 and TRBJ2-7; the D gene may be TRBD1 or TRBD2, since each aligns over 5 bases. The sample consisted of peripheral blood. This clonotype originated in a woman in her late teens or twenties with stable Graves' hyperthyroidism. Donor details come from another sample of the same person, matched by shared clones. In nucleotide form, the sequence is TGTGCCAGCAGTTTGGGGGACCTTAGCTCCTACGAGCAGTACTTC. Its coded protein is CASSLGDLSSYEQYF.